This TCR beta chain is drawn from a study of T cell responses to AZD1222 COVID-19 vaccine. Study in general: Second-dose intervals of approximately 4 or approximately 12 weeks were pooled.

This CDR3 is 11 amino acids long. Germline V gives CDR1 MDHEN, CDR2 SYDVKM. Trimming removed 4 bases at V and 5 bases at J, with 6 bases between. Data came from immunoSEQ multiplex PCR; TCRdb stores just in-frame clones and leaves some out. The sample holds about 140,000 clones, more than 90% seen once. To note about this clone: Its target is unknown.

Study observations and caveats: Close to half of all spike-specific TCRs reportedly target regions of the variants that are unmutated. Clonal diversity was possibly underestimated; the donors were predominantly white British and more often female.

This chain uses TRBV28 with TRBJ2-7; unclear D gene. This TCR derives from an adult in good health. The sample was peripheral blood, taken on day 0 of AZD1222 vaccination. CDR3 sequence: CASSSIHEQYF. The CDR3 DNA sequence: TGTGCCAGCAGTTCCATACACGAGCAGTACTTC.